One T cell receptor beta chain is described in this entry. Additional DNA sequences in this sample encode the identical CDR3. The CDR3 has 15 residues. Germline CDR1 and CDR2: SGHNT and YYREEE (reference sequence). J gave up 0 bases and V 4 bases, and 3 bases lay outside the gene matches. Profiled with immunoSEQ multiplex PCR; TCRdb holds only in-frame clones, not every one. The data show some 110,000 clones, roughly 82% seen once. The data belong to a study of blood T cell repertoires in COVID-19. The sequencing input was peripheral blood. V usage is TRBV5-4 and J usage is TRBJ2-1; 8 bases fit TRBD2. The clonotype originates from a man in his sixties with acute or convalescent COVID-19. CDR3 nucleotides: TGTGCCAGCAGCCGGAGCGGGAGCTCCTACAATGAGCAGTTCTTC. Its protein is CASSRSGSSYNEQFF.